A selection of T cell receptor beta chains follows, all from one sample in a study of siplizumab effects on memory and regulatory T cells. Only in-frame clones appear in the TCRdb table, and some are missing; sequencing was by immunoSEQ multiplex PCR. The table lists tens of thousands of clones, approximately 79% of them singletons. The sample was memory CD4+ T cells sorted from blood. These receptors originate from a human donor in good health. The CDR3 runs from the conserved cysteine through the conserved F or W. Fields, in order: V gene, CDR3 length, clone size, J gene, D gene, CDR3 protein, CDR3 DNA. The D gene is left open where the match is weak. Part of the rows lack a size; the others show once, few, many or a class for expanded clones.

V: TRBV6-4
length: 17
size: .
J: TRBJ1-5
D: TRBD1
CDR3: CASSAGQGLISYQPQHF
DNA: TGTGCCAGCAGCGCGGGACAGGGATTAATTTCTTATCAGCCCCAGCATTTT

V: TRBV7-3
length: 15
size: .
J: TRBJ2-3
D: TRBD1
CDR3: CASSLIGQGIDTQYF
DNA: TGTGCCAGCAGCTTGATCGGACAGGGGATTGATACGCAGTATTTT

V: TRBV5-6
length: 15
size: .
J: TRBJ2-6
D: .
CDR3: CASSSPGQGANVLTF
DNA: TGTGCCAGCAGCTCCCCAGGGCAAGGGGCCAACGTCCTGACTTTC

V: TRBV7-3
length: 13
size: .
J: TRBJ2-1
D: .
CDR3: CASSPHASNEQFF
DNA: TGTGCCAGCAGCCCACATGCTAGCAATGAGCAGTTCTTC

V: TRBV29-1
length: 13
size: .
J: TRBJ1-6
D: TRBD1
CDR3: CSVAGTGNFPLHF
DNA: TGCAGCGTTGCCGGGACAGGCAACTTTCCCCTCCACTTT

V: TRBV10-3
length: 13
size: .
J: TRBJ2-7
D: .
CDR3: CAISPRDIYEQYF
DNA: TGTGCCATCAGTCCCCGGGACATCTACGAGCAGTACTTC

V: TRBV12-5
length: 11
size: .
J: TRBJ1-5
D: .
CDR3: CASGLWQPQHF
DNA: TGTGCTAGTGGTTTGTGGCAGCCCCAGCATTTT

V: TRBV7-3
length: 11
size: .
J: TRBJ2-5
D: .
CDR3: CASRVEETQYF
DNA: TGTGCCAGCAGGGTGGAAGAGACCCAGTACTTC

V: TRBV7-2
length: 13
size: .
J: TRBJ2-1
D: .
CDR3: CASSLVRVDEQFF
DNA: TGTGCCAGCAGCTTAGTCCGAGTCGATGAGCAGTTCTTC

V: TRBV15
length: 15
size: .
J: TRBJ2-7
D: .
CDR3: CATSRDPDYGYEQYF
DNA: TGTGCCACCAGCAGAGATCCTGATTACGGCTACGAGCAGTACTTC

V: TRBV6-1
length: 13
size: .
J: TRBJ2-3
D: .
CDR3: CASSGGSTDTQYF
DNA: TGTGCCAGCAGTGGGGGTAGCACAGATACGCAGTATTTT

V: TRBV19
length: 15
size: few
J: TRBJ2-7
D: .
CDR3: CASSTTWVRRYEQYF
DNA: TGTGCCAGTAGTACGACCTGGGTCAGGCGATACGAGCAGTACTTC

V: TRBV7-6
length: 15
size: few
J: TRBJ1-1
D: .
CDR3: CASSSQDGGGTEAFF
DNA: TGTGCCAGCAGCTCCCAGGACGGTGGGGGTACTGAAGCTTTCTTT

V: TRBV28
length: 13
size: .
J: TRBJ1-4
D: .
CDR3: CASLDRNNEKLFF
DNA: TGTGCCAGTCTAGACCGAAATAATGAAAAACTGTTTTTT

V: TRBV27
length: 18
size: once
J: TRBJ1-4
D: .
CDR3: CASARRTLSIGTNEKLFF
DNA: TGTGCCAGCGCGCGGAGGACCCTCTCAATCGGAACTAATGAAAAACTGTTTTTT

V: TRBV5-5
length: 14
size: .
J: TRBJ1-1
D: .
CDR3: CASSLFRMNTEAFF
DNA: TGTGCCAGCAGCTTATTTAGGATGAACACTGAAGCTTTCTTT